One T cell receptor (beta chain) is described in this entry. Its antigen is unknown. Caucasian adults living in Nashville, Tennessee, provided all samples. The data belong to a study of shared clonotypes between healthy human individuals. Study as a whole: Three plates were used per donor for CD4 naive, three for CD4 memory, two for CD8 naive and one for CD8 memory. Overall study findings and caveats: Naive subsets usually exceeded memory subsets in estimated richness.

Running of the assay took place at deep level. Sequencing used immunoSEQ multiplex PCR; TCRdb keeps in-frame clones, though not all of them. The table includes roughly 2.5 million clones, about 92% detected once. In germline, CDR1 is SGDLS, CDR2 YYNGEE. CDR3 length: 17 amino acids. V lost 0 bases and J lost 4, with 16 bases in between. The chain uses TRBV9 and TRBJ1-4, with D maybe TRBD1 (6 bases). The sequence derives from a man between 18 and 29 years old in good health. The sample was naive CD4+ T cells sorted from blood. Subset reported: CD45RA+ positively selected. The CDR3: CASSVGRGAGVNEKLFF. In DNA, the CDR3 is TGTGCCAGCAGCGTAGGCCGAGGGGCAGGGGTTAATGAAAAACTGTTTTTT.